This is a list of T cell receptor beta chains from one sample in a study of CD8 T cells in Susac syndrome. TCRdb itself ran the immunoSEQ multiplex PCR reads through MiXCR, one entry per CDR3 protein. The sample contains around 130,000 distinct CDR3 sequences, roughly 94% of which appear only once. Sequences were obtained from CD4+ T cells from PBMCs. The receptors originated from a human donor in good health. The conserved cysteine and the conserved F or W are not part of the CDR3 here. The order of the fields is J gene, V gene, CDR3 protein.

TRBJ1-5 | TRBV18 | ASSPNARVSNQPQH
TRBJ1-5 | TRBV3-1 | ASSQGGLNQPQH
TRBJ1-2 | TRBV7-2 | ASSAPERGYGYT
TRBJ1-5 | TRBV29-1 | SVGYRDDQPQH
TRBJ2-3 | TRBV3-1 | ASSQLQGTDTQY
TRBJ2-1 | TRBV14 | ASSQVLPGGQF
TRBJ1-2 | TRBV7-2 | ASSLDHLGQGYT
TRBJ2-3 | TRBV29-1 | SATGTSGTTDTQY
TRBJ2-7 | TRBV28 | ASSETGPPYEQY
TRBJ1-1 | TRBV7-2 | ASSLGGADLAF
TRBJ2-7 | TRBV7-2 | ASSPTSVEQY
TRBJ2-7 | TRBV3-1 | ASSQESDGAGRNAYEQY
TRBJ2-5 | TRBV5-1 | ASSLGLATETQY
TRBJ1-1 | TRBV5-5 | ASSLIRDTEAF
TRBJ1-1 | TRBV19 | ASSPHTGTGGTEAF
TRBJ2-1 | TRBV5-6 | ASSSPGLAGHNEQF
TRBJ2-3 | TRBV20-1 | SAGLAGGPSDTQY
TRBJ1-2 | TRBV28 | VATGTRGYT
TRBJ1-2 | TRBV12-3/TRBV12-4 | ASSSSENYGYT
TRBJ2-7 | TRBV30 | AWSVRLTSGTEQY
TRBJ2-5 | TRBV18 | ASSPGTGGRETQY
TRBJ1-1 | TRBV7-9 | ASSLRVTEAF
TRBJ2-6 | TRBV12-3/TRBV12-4 | ASRGEGKTGANVLT
TRBJ2-2 | TRBV29-1 | SGQTSGSHTGELF
TRBJ2-5 | TRBV5-6 | ASSLGDWRQETQY
TRBJ2-3 | TRBV5-8 | ASSLRGRTDTQY
TRBJ2-7 | TRBV13 | ASSFGTSGRPSYEQY
TRBJ1-2 | TRBV2 | ASRGTPRIYGYT
TRBJ2-2 | TRBV29-1 | SAGTESNTGELF
TRBJ2-5 | TRBV4-3 | ASSQGAALQGETQY
TRBJ2-1 | TRBV7-9 | ASSSPGGREQF
TRBJ1-1 | TRBV18 | ASIQGFDTEAF
TRBJ2-7 | TRBV3-1 | ASSRSGGASYEQY
TRBJ1-5 | TRBV5-1 | ASSLEGTPSQPQH
TRBJ2-7 | TRBV6-2/TRBV6-3 | ASSSSGSEQY
TRBJ1-1 | TRBV5-1 | ASSTFGGDGTSVF
TRBJ1-5 | TRBV6-5 | ASSYQQGGQPQH
TRBJ2-1 | TRBV14 | ASSRGVFRPNNEQF
TRBJ1-1 | TRBV7-9 | ASSLVEGTEAF
TRBJ1-2 | TRBV9 | ASSVGRQGLS
TRBJ2-5 | TRBV27 | ASSLYGTQETQY
TRBJ2-7 | TRBV3-1 | ASSQGSGLAPEQY
TRBJ1-2 | TRBV28 | ASSSQVLGYGYT
TRBJ2-5 | TRBV20-1 | SAREGGKETQY
TRBJ2-7 | TRBV1 | TSSQDRGQGKGLGRYEQY
TRBJ1-2 | TRBV6-4 | ASSDGQDTYGYT
TRBJ2-3 | TRBV18 | ASSPPVTDTQY
TRBJ2-1 | TRBV25-1 | ASSGSGSASEQF
TRBJ1-2 | TRBV19 | ASSKRPEGYGYT
TRBJ2-5 | TRBV19 | ASSTPAGETQY
TRBJ1-6 | TRBV29-1 | SVGESYNSPLH
TRBJ1-1 | TRBV5-6 | ASGRIDGFTEAF